Below, 20 T cell receptor beta chains from the same sample are listed, as sequenced in a study of blood T cell repertoires in COVID-19. Sequencing used immunoSEQ multiplex PCR; TCRdb keeps in-frame clones, though not all of them. The data hold about 150,000 clones, with just over 85% observed a single time. Sequencing was done on a sample of PBMCs or T cells enriched from blood (not recorded which). These TCRs come from a man aged 50 to 60 who had recovered from COVID-19.

The rearrangement uses TRBV28 and TRBJ1-2; D not resolved. The germline gives CDR1 MDHEN, CDR2 SYDVKM. Trimming took off 2 bases at V and 1 base at J, with 11 bases between the two ends. The CDR3 spans 15 residues. The CDR3 coding sequence is TGTGCCAGCAGTTTAGTTACAGTCCTTAACTATGGCTACACCTTC. The encoded protein is CASSLVTVLNYGYTF.

This chain links TRBV30 with TRBJ1-1; perhaps TRBD1 as D (6 bases). This CDR3 has 13 residues. The V gene's germline CDR1 is GTSNPN and CDR2 SVGIG (reference sequence). V was shortened by 3 bases and J by 1 base, with 9 bases between the two germline ends. The CDR3 loop is CAWRGQANTEAFF. The CDR3 DNA is TGTGCCTGGAGGGGACAAGCGAACACTGAAGCTTTCTTT.

The rearrangement links TRBV6-4 to TRBJ2-1; 15 bases map to TRBD2. The CDR3 is made up of 18 amino acids. Germline V gene sequence: CDR1 MRHNA, CDR2 SNTAGT. Trimming at V came to 4 bases and at J to 10 bases, leaving 14 bases not matched to a gene. DNA of the CDR3: TGTGCCAGCAGTGGAACGTCCACGGGACTAGCGGGAGGTAAAGAGCAGTTCTTC. Its translation is CASSGTSTGLAGGKEQFF.

CDR3 protein: CASSSQSPGYGYTF. The CDR3 bases are TGCGCCAGCAGCTCACAATCCCCGGGCTATGGCTACACCTTC. The chain uses TRBV5-1 and TRBJ1-2; no clear D gene. Trimming stripped 3 bases from V and 4 bases from J, with 13 bases between. Looked up from germline, CDR1 is SGHRS and CDR2 is YFSETQ. There are 14 residues in the CDR3.

The rearrangement links TRBV7-8 to TRBJ1-4; D remains ambiguous. Trimming pared 3 bases from V and 8 bases from J, leaving 10 bases between. CDR1 and CDR2 from the germline V gene are SGHVS and FQNEAQ. The CDR3 covers 13 residues. DNA of the CDR3: TGTGCCAGCAGCTTGTGGGCGGGCGAAAAACTGTTTTTT. Translating gives CASSLWAGEKLFF.

The V and J genes are TRBV5-1 and TRBJ2-3; 8 bases line up with TRBD1. V lost 4 bases and J lost 6; bases outside the gene matches: 7. The V gene's germline CDR1 is SGHRS and CDR2 YFSETQ. The CDR3 totals 14 residues. CDR3 residues: CASSPQGAVDTQYF. As DNA, the CDR3 is TGCGCCAGCAGCCCCCAGGGGGCTGTGGATACGCAGTATTTT.

J is TRBJ2-2 and V is TRBV20-1; D unresolved. This CDR3 has 14 amino acids. CDR1 is DFQATT and CDR2 is SNEGSKA in the germline V gene (reference sequence). Trimming removed 3 bases at V and 0 bases at J, with 8 bases between. CDR3 loop: CSASRVANTGELFF. The CDR3 DNA sequence: TGCAGTGCTAGTCGGGTGGCGAACACCGGGGAGCTGTTTTTT.

V gene TRBV4-1 combines with J gene TRBJ2-1; 9 bases are a match to TRBD2. The germline V gene has CDR1 MGHRA and CDR2 YSYEKL. CDR3 size: 16 residues. With V trimmed by 4 bases and J by 6 bases, 10 bases remained unmatched. The DNA for the CDR3 is TGCGCCAGCAGCCTTGAGATTTCGCGGGGGGGCAATGAGCAGTTCTTC. The encoded protein is CASSLEISRGGNEQFF.

J is TRBJ1-2 and V is TRBV5-6, with a possible D match to TRBD1 (5 bases). Per germline, CDR1 SGHDT and CDR2 YYEEEE. The CDR3 has 17 amino acids. V lost 1 base and J lost 5, with 21 bases in between. DNA for the CDR3: TGTGCCAGCAGCTTGAGGGGTGGAAACTACGGAAATTATGGCTACACCTTC. Translating gives CASSLRGGNYGNYGYTF.

The chain couples TRBV4-3 to TRBJ1-4; maybe TRBD1 (6 bases). CDR1 is LGHNA and CDR2 is YSLEER in the germline V gene. Trimming removed 6 bases from V and 7 bases from J, with 12 bases in between. CDR3 size: 13 residues. CDR3 sequence reads: CASRGQLREKLFF. CDR3 sequence (DNA): TGCGCCAGCAGAGGACAGTTACGTGAAAAACTGTTTTTT.

J is TRBJ2-1 and V is TRBV30, with TRBD2 matching 11 bases. The CDR3 is 15 residues long. V gave up 0 bases and J gave up 12 bases; unmatched junction bases: 10. Germline V gives CDR1 GTSNPN, CDR2 SVGIG (reference sequence). CDR3 protein: CAWSVGLAGGFGQFF. CDR3 coding DNA: TGTGCCTGGAGTGTCGGGTTAGCGGGAGGGTTTGGGCAGTTCTTC.

The J gene is TRBJ1-2, the V gene TRBV9; a weak D match, TRBD1 (5 bases). This CDR3 region has 13 residues. V was pared by 3 bases and J by 5 bases, with 11 bases between. Germline V lookup: CDR1 SGDLS, CDR2 YYNGEE. CDR3 in amino acids: CASSADSRYGYTF. CDR3 coding DNA: TGTGCCAGCAGCGCCGACAGCCGGTATGGCTACACCTTC.

The V gene is TRBV4-3, the J gene TRBJ1-1; TRBD1 matches 7 bases. Germline CDR1 is LGHNA and CDR2 is YSLEER. CDR3 length equals 13 residues. Germline trimming cut 3 bases from V and 6 bases from J; bases unmatched to any gene: 4. CDR3 coding DNA: TGCGCCAGCAGCCAGACAGGGCGGGCTGAAGCTTTCTTT. Translating gives CASSQTGRAEAFF.

The chain links TRBV29-1 to TRBJ1-1, with 10 bases fitting TRBD1. The CDR3 is 15 residues long. Germline V gene sequence: CDR1 SQVTM, CDR2 ANQGSEA. Germline trimming cut 6 bases from V and 0 bases from J; bases unmatched to any gene: 7. CDR3: CSVFRDRGMNTEAFF. The CDR3 DNA reads TGCAGCGTGTTCCGGGACAGGGGCATGAACACTGAAGCTTTCTTT.

The chain links TRBV2 to TRBJ1-2, with 10 bases identical to TRBD1. The junction had 16 bases not matched to a gene; V was cut back by 7 bases and J by 2 bases. Germline CDR1 reads SNHLY; CDR2 reads FYNNEI. This CDR3 contains 18 residues. CDR3 in amino acids: CASTGPGQGSQRNYGYTF. In nucleotides, the CDR3 is TGTGCCAGCACCGGACCGGGACAGGGGTCTCAAAGGAACTATGGCTACACCTTC.

The rearrangement links TRBV2 to TRBJ1-6; D is possibly TRBD1 (6 bases). Germline assignment: CDR1 SNHLY and CDR2 FYNNEI. The length of the CDR3 is 15 residues. The V end was cut by 6 bases, the J end by 6 bases, with 15 bases between. CDR3 in amino acids: CASRTTGTLNSPLHF. The CDR3 DNA is TGTGCCAGCAGGACTACAGGGACCCTTAATTCACCCCTCCACTTT.

This clone appeared a few times. This chain joins TRBV6-1 and TRBJ1-2, with D maybe TRBD1 (5 bases). The CDR3 is 15 amino acids. Germline CDR1 reads MNHNS; CDR2 reads SASEGT. Trimming removed 2 bases from V and 7 bases from J, with 17 bases in between. DNA for the CDR3: TGTGCCAGCAGTGAAAGGGGCCGACAAACGTTTGGCTACACCTTC. Protein sequence: CASSERGRQTFGYTF.

The chain has TRBV28 and TRBJ1-5, with D perhaps TRBD1 (5 bases). This CDR3 region has 17 residues. V lost 5 bases to trimming and J lost 1 base, with 18 bases between them. Germline V gene lookup returns CDR1 MDHEN and CDR2 SYDVKM. CDR3 residues: CASSTLGQGVSNQPQHF. The CDR3 region has the DNA TGTGCCAGCAGTACCTTAGGGCAGGGTGTCAGCAATCAGCCCCAGCATTTT.

The chain employs TRBV5-4 and TRBJ1-2; D remains ambiguous. Trimming shortened V by 0 bases and J by 1 base, and 10 bases separated the two germline ends. The CDR3 consists of 15 residues. In germline, CDR1 is SGHNT, CDR2 YYREEE (reference sequence). The CDR3 is CASSLGLTDNYGYTF. DNA of the CDR3: TGTGCCAGCAGCTTGGGACTGACGGATAACTATGGCTACACCTTC.

The V call is TRBV18, the J call TRBJ2-3; maybe TRBD2 (6 bases). The CDR3 has 14 residues. The V end was cut by 3 bases, the J end by 6 bases, with 13 bases between. Germline V gene data show CDR1 as KGHSH and CDR2 as LQKENI. The CDR3 region is CASSPVGSADTQYF. In DNA form, the CDR3 reads TGTGCCAGCTCACCCGTCGGGAGTGCGGATACGCAGTATTTT.